This T cell receptor (beta chain) was documented in a study of identical twins. Regarding this clonotype: What it binds is not known.

Study outcomes and limitations: For out-of-frame alpha sequences shared by twins, low generation probability was in excess.

CDR1 is MNHNS and CDR2 is SASEGT in the germline V gene. J gave up 4 bases and V 6 bases, and 7 bases lay outside the gene matches. The CDR3 extends over 14 amino acids. cDNA carried unique molecular identifiers, and a universal primer site was added by template switching. One entry per CDR3 protein results from TCRdb running MiXCR on the 5' RACE reads. The data contain fewer than 20,000 distinct CDR3 sequences, roughly 63% of them singletons. The sequenced material came from memory (CD45RO+) T cells sorted from blood. The receptor was derived from a young woman in good health. This table probably holds off-target reads from a library built for another chain. This chain links TRBV6-1 with TRBJ2-7, with TRBD1 matching over 9 bases. The CDR3 region is CASRGDRETYEQYF. CDR3 nucleotides: TGTGCCAGCAGGGGGGACAGGGAAACATACGAGCAGTACTTC.